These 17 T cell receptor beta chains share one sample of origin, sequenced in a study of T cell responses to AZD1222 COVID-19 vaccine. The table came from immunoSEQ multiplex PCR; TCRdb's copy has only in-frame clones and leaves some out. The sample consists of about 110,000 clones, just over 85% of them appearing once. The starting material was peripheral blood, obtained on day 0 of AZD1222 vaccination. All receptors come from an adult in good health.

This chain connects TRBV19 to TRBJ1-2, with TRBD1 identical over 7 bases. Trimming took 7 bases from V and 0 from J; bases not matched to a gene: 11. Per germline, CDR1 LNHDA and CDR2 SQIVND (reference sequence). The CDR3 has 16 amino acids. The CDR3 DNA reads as TGTGCCAGTAAAAACCGGGACAGACCTTCTAACTATGGCTACACCTTC. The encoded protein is CASKNRDRPSNYGYTF.

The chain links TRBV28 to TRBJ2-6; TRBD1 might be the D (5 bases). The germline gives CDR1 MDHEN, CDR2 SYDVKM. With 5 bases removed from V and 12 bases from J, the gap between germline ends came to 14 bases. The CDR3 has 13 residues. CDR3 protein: CASSQGQERVLTF. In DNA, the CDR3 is TGTGCCAGCAGTCAAGGACAAGAACGCGTCCTGACTTTC.

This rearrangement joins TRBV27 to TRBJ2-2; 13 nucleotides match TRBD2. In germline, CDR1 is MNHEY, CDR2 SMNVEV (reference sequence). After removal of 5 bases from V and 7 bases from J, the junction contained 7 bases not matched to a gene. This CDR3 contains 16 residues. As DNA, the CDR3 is TGTGCCAGCAGTCCCGGGACTAGCGGGGCAGGCGGGGAGCTGTTTTTT. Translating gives CASSPGTSGAGGELFF.

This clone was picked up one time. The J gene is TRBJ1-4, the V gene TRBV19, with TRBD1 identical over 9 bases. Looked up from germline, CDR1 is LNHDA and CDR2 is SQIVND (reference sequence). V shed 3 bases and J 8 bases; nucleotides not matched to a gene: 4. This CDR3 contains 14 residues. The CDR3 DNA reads TGTGCCAGTAGTATGGGACAGGGAGTCGAAAAACTGTTTTTT. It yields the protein CASSMGQGVEKLFF.

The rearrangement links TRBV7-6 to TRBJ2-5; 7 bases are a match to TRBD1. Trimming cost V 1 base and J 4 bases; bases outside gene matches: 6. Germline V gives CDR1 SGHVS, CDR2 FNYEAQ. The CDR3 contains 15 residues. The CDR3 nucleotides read TGTGCCAGCAGCTTAGGCGACAGGGAAGGAGAGACCCAGTACTTC. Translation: CASSLGDREGETQYF.

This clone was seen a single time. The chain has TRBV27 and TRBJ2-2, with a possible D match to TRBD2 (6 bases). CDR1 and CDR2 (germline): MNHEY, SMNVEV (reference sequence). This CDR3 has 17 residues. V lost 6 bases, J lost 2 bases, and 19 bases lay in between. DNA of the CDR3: TGTGCCAGCAGCCACCAGAGGGTGGAGGGCAACACCGGGGAGCTGTTTTTT. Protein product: CASSHQRVEGNTGELFF.

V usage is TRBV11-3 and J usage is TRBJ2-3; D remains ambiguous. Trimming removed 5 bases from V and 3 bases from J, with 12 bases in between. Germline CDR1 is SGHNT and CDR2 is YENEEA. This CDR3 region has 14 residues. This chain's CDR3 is CASSALPQTDTQYF. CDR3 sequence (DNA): TGTGCCAGCAGCGCTCTCCCTCAAACAGATACGCAGTATTTT. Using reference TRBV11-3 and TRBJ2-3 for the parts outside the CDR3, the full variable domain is EAGVVQSPRYKIIEKKQPVAFWCNPISGHNTLYWYLQNLGQGPELLIRYENEEAVDDSQLPKDRFSAERLKGVDSTLKIQPAELGDSAVYLCASSALPQTDTQYFGPGTRLTVL.

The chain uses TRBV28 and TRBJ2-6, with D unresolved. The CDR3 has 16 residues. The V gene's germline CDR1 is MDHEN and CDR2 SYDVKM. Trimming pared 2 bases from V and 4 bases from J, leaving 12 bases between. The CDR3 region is CASSLDQFTGANVLTF. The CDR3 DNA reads TGTGCCAGCAGTTTAGACCAATTCACCGGGGCCAACGTCCTGACTTTC.

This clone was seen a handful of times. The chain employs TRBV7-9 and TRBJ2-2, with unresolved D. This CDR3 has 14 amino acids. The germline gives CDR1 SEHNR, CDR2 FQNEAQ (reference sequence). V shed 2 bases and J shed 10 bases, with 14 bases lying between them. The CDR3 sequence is CASSLLNLLEELFF. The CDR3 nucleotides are TGTGCCAGCAGCTTACTTAACCTCCTGGAGGAGCTGTTTTTT.

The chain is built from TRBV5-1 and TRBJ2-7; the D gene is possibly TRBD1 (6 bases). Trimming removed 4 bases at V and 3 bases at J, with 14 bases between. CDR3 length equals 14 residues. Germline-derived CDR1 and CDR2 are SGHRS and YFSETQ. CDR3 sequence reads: CASSTTDRGYEQYF. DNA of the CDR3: TGCGCCAGCAGCACCACGGACAGAGGCTACGAGCAGTACTTC.

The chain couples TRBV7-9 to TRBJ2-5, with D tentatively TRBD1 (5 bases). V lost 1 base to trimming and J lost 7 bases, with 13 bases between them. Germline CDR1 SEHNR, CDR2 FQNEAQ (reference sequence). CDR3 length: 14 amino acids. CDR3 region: CASSLGGDGVTQYF. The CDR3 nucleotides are TGTGCCAGCAGCTTAGGGGGCGATGGTGTGACCCAGTACTTC.

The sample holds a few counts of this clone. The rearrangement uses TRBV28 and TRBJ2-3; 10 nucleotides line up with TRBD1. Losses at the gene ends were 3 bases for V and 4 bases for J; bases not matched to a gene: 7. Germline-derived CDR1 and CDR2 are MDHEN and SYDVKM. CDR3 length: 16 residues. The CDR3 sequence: CASSLSGTGAPDTQYF. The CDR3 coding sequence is TGTGCCAGCAGTTTGTCCGGGACAGGGGCCCCAGATACGCAGTATTTT.

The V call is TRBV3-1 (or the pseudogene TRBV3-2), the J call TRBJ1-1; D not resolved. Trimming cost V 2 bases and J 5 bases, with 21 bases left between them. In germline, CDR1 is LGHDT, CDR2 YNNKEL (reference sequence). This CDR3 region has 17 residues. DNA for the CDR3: TGTGCCAGCAGCCAAATGTACGTTAGCAAGATGGGAACTGAAGCTTTCTTT. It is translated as CASSQMYVSKMGTEAFF.

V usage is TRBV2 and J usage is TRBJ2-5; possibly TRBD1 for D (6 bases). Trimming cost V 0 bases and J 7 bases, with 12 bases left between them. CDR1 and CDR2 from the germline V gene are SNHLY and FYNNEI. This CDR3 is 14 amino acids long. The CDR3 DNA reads TGTGCCAGCAGTGAAGCTGACCAGGGGACGACCCAGTACTTC. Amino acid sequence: CASSEADQGTTQYF.

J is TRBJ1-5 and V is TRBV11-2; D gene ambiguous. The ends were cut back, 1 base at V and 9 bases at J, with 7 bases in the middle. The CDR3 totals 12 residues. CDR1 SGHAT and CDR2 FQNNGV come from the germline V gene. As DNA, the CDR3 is TGTGCCAGCAGCTTAGGGGTAGGGCCCCAGCATTTT. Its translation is CASSLGVGPQHF. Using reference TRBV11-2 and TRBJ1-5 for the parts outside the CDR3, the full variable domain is EAGVAQSPRYKIIEKRQSVAFWCNPISGHATLYWYQQILGQGPKLLIQFQNNGVVDDSQLPKDRFSAERLKGVDSTLKIQPAKLEDSAVYLCASSLGVGPQHFGDGTRLSIL.

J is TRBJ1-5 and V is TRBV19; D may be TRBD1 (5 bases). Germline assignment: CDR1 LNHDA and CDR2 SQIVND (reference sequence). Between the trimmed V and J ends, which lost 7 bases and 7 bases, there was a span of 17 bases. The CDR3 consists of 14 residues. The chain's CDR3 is CASTPKRGYQPQHF. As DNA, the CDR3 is TGTGCCAGTACCCCAAAGAGGGGTTACCAGCCCCAGCATTTT.

CDR3 sequence: CASSARGKGNTEAFF. The CDR3 DNA is TGTGCCAGCAGCGCGCGGGGGAAGGGGAACACTGAAGCTTTCTTT. This chain connects TRBV9 to TRBJ1-1; a possible D gene is TRBD1 (5 bases). Trimming stripped 3 bases from V and 1 base from J, with 13 bases between. CDR3 length: 15 residues. Germline V lookup: CDR1 SGDLS, CDR2 YYNGEE.